These 13 T cell receptor beta chains share one sample of origin, sequenced in a study of neurological immune-mediated disorders. TCRdb reanalysed the 5' RACE reads using MiXCR and keeps one entry per CDR3 protein. The data show tens of thousands of distinct CDR3 sequences, more than 5% seen once. Sequencing used CD4+ T cells from blood. Receptors were obtained from a woman between 40 and 50 years old in good health.

This clonotype has a count of ten or more. The CDR3 sequence is CASSSTRVLLRGANVLTF. CDR3 sequence (DNA): TGTGCCAGCAGTTCGACTAGGGTCCTTCTTCGTGGGGCCAACGTCCTGACTTTC. The chain couples TRBV28 to TRBJ2-6; TRBD2 might be the D (6 bases). Trimming cost V 4 bases and J 3 bases, with 19 bases left between them. Germline CDR1 is MDHEN and CDR2 is SYDVKM. The CDR3 is made up of 18 amino acids.

This clonotype appeared many times. The CDR3 DNA sequence: TGTGCCAGCAGCTTACTAGCGGGAGGGCCAGAGACCCAGTACTTC. This gives the protein CASSLLAGGPETQYF. The chain uses TRBV7-6 and TRBJ2-5, with 12 bases matching TRBD2. This CDR3 is 15 amino acids long. Germline trimming cut 2 bases from V and 4 bases from J; bases unmatched to any gene: 2. Looked up from germline, CDR1 is SGHVS and CDR2 is FNYEAQ.

This clonotype was detected ten times or more. This chain joins TRBV28 and TRBJ1-5; D remains ambiguous. Looked up from germline, CDR1 is MDHEN and CDR2 is SYDVKM. V lost 3 bases, J lost 4 bases, and 7 bases lay in between. This CDR3 comprises 13 residues. CDR3 sequence (DNA): TGTGCCAGCAGTTTGCCGGGAAATCAGCCCCAGCATTTT. Amino acids: CASSLPGNQPQHF. The whole variable domain, filled in from reference TRBV28 and TRBJ1-5, reads DVKVTQSSRYLVKRTGEKVFLECVQDMDHENMFWYRQDPGLGLRLIYFSYDVKMKEKGDIPEGYSVSREKKERFSLILESASTNQTSMYLCASSLPGNQPQHFGDGTRLSIL.

Many counts were recorded for this clonotype. The J gene is TRBJ1-6, the V gene TRBV6-5; D not certain. This CDR3 region has 18 residues. With 0 bases removed from V and 0 bases from J, the gap between germline ends came to 12 bases. Germline loops: CDR1 MNHEY, CDR2 SVGAGI. The CDR3 DNA reads TGTGCCAGCAGTTACTCCCCACAGAGGAGCTCCTATAATTCACCCCTCCACTTT. Residues: CASSYSPQRSSYNSPLHF.

Many counts were recorded for this clonotype. The chain joins TRBV19 to TRBJ2-5; D is undetermined. Germline V gene sequence: CDR1 LNHDA, CDR2 SQIVND (reference sequence). Trimming pared 2 bases from V and 5 bases from J, leaving 9 bases between. This CDR3 comprises 13 residues. This chain's CDR3 is CASSIRPGETQYF. The CDR3 nucleotides are TGTGCCAGTAGTATAAGGCCCGGGGAGACCCAGTACTTC.

This clonotype was seen repeatedly, ten times or more. The chain couples TRBV5-1 to TRBJ2-7; no definite D call. Germline V CDR1 and CDR2: SGHRS, YFSETQ. CDR3 length: 14 amino acids. Deletions cut 0 bases from V and 2 bases from J, with 9 bases between. Written as DNA, the CDR3 is TGCGCCAGCAGCTTGGGGGGTTTTGCCTACGAGCAGTACTTC. This sequence encodes CASSLGGFAYEQYF.

This clonotype was recorded many times. This rearrangement joins TRBV7-2 to TRBJ1-4; no definite D call. The germline V and J ends were trimmed by 4 bases and 0 bases, with 12 bases remaining between them. The germline gives CDR1 SGHTA, CDR2 FQGNSA. The CDR3 has 16 residues. This chain's CDR3 is CASSSPEEATNEKLFF. CDR3 nucleotide sequence: TGTGCCAGCAGCTCCCCAGAGGAGGCAACTAATGAAAAACTGTTTTTT.

This clonotype appeared many times. The chain uses TRBV7-6 and TRBJ1-3; 8 nucleotides match TRBD1. The germline V gene has CDR1 SGHVS and CDR2 FNYEAQ. Germline trimming cut 1 base from V and 1 base from J; bases unmatched to any gene: 9. The CDR3 runs 18 residues. The CDR3 loop reads CASSLGVAQGASGNTIYF. The CDR3 bases are TGTGCCAGCAGCTTAGGGGTCGCTCAGGGGGCTTCTGGAAACACCATATATTTT.

This clonotype was found many times. V usage is TRBV20-1 and J usage is TRBJ2-7; no definite D call. Looked up from germline, CDR1 is DFQATT and CDR2 is SNEGSKA (reference sequence). V lost 1 base and J lost 0, with 10 bases in between. The CDR3 has 14 amino acids. For the CDR3, the DNA is TGCAGTGCTAGAGTCACCGGCGCCTCCTACGAGCAGTACTTC. It encodes CSARVTGASYEQYF.

This clonotype was counted at least ten times. The chain carries TRBV28 and TRBJ2-7, with 10 bases fitting TRBD1. With 6 bases clipped from V and 2 bases from J, the junction kept 4 bases outside the gene matches. Looked up from germline, CDR1 is MDHEN and CDR2 is SYDVKM. This CDR3 comprises 14 residues. The CDR3 loop reads CASSYDRGPYEQYF. In DNA, the CDR3 is TGTGCCAGCAGCTACGACAGGGGGCCCTACGAGCAGTACTTC.

The sample holds many counts of this clonotype. The chain joins TRBV29-1 to TRBJ1-3; no reliable D call. The ends were cut back, 7 bases at V and 1 base at J, with 14 bases in the middle. The CDR3 spans 14 residues. CDR1 is SQVTM, CDR2 ANQGSEA, per germline. This CDR3 reads CSAEPTRSGNTIYF. CDR3 sequence (DNA): TGCAGCGCCGAACCCACGAGGTCTGGAAACACCATATATTTT.

This clonotype was recorded at least ten times. The gene calls are TRBV7-2 and TRBJ2-7, with 8 nucleotides matching TRBD2. The CDR3 is 16 amino acids. V gave up 4 bases and J gave up 2 bases; unmatched junction bases: 10. Germline CDR1 and CDR2: SGHTA and FQGNSA. CDR3 in amino acids: CASSSLGIAGTYEQYF. The CDR3 DNA follows: TGTGCCAGCAGCTCCCTGGGGATAGCGGGGACCTACGAGCAGTACTTC. The full variable domain, completed using reference TRBV7-2 and TRBJ2-7, is GAGVSQSPSNKVTEKGKDVELRCDPISGHTALYWYRQSLGQGLEFLIYFQGNSAPDKSGLPSDRFSAERTGGSVSTLTIQRTQQEDSAVYLCASSSLGIAGTYEQYFGPGTRLTVT.

This clonotype was counted at least ten times. The V and J genes are TRBV28 and TRBJ2-7; 9 nucleotides align to TRBD1. J gave up 3 bases and V 6 bases, and 9 bases lay outside the gene matches. The CDR3 runs to 15 residues. CDR1 and CDR2 (germline): MDHEN, SYDVKM. The CDR3 DNA reads TGTGCCAGCAGCACCTCCGGGACAGGGCTCTACGAGCAGTACTTC. Protein sequence: CASSTSGTGLYEQYF.